These 8 T cell receptor beta chains were all obtained from the same sample, sequenced in a study of blood T cell repertoires in COVID-19. Libraries were prepared by immunoSEQ multiplex PCR; TCRdb keeps only in-frame clonotypes and omits some of them. The sample includes over 90,000 clones, about 92% of them seen just once. The sample consisted of peripheral blood. These receptors were obtained from a woman older than 75 in a cohort sampled during active COVID-19.

Details on this clone: One junction end disagrees with the germline gene, perhaps due to a read error. The chain recombines TRBV7-7 with TRBJ2-6; TRBD1 agrees at 8 bases. CDR1 and CDR2 from the germline V gene are SSHAT and FNYEAQ (reference sequence). The CDR3 is 17 residues long. The CDR3 is CASSSPQGATGANVLTF. In nucleotides, the CDR3 is TGTGCTAGCAGCTCACCCCAGGGGGCGACTGGGGCCAACGTCCTGACTTTC.

The V gene is TRBV27, the J gene TRBJ2-7; tentatively, D is TRBD1 (6 bases). Between the trimmed V and J ends, which lost 6 bases and 4 bases, there was a span of 16 bases. CDR1 MNHEY and CDR2 SMNVEV come from the germline V gene (reference sequence). The length of the CDR3 is 14 residues. Here the CDR3 DNA reads TGTGCCAGCAGGCGCCCGGGACACCAATACGAGCAGTACTTC. This translates into CASRRPGHQYEQYF.

This clone is a singleton in its sample. The genes are TRBV4-1 and TRBJ2-5, with 8 nucleotides matching TRBD1. The CDR3 has 17 amino acids. Unmatched junction bases numbered 15, after V lost 4 bases and J lost 5 bases. CDR1 MGHRA and CDR2 YSYEKL come from the germline V gene. The CDR3 region is CASSLSLGTGLGETQYF. In DNA form, the CDR3 reads TGCGCCAGCAGCCTATCCCTGGGGACAGGCCTTGGTGAGACCCAGTACTTC.

The gene calls are TRBV28 and TRBJ2-5; 7 bases map to TRBD2. Germline lookup yields CDR1 MDHEN and CDR2 SYDVKM. CDR3 length equals 16 residues. V shed 6 bases and J 5 bases; nucleotides not matched to a gene: 15. DNA for the CDR3: TGTGCCAGCAGGATAGGGTGGGGAGGGCTTCTGGAGACCCAGTACTTC. Translation gives CASRIGWGGLLETQYF.

The V gene is TRBV15, the J gene TRBJ2-1; the match to TRBD2 covers 7 bases. Looked up from germline, CDR1 is LNHNV and CDR2 is YYDKDF (reference sequence). CDR3 length equals 17 residues. J lost 0 bases, V lost 0 bases, and 5 bases had no gene match. The chain's CDR3 is CATSRDLGGSSYNEQFF. The CDR3 DNA is TGTGCCACCAGCAGAGATCTAGGCGGGAGCTCCTACAATGAGCAGTTCTTC.

This chain links TRBV18 with TRBJ2-1, with 7 positions matching TRBD1. The V gene end was trimmed by 2 bases and the J gene end by 7 bases; junction bases not matched to a gene: 8. Germline CDR1 and CDR2: KGHSH and LQKENI. This CDR3 has 15 amino acids. The CDR3 bases are TGTGCCAGCTCACCATCGAGGGCAGGGGGTAATGAGCAGTTCTTC. Protein product: CASSPSRAGGNEQFF.

V gene TRBV2 combines with J gene TRBJ1-1; 7 bases fit TRBD1. V was clipped by 4 bases and J by 4 bases; unmatched bases: 6. This CDR3 spans 14 amino acids. The germline V gene has CDR1 SNHLY and CDR2 FYNNEI. CDR3 region: CASSVEAGGTEAFF. The CDR3 DNA is TGTGCCAGCAGTGTAGAGGCAGGGGGCACTGAAGCTTTCTTT.

The rearrangement links TRBV2 to TRBJ2-5; TRBD2 matches at 13 bases. This CDR3 has 16 residues. Germline CDR1 reads SNHLY; CDR2 reads FYNNEI. The junction had 10 bases not matched to a gene; V was cut back by 7 bases and J by 5 bases. CDR3 nucleotide sequence: TGTGCCAGCACGGGACTAGCGGGGAGGGGGGTGGAGACCCAGTACTTC. The encoded protein is CASTGLAGRGVETQYF. Filled out from reference TRBV2 and TRBJ2-5, the complete variable domain reads EPEVTQTPSHQVTQMGQEVILRCVPISNHLYFYWYRQILGQKVEFLVSFYNNEISEKSEIFDDQFSVERPDGSNFTLKIRSTKLEDSAMYFCASTGLAGRGVETQYFGPGTRLLVL.